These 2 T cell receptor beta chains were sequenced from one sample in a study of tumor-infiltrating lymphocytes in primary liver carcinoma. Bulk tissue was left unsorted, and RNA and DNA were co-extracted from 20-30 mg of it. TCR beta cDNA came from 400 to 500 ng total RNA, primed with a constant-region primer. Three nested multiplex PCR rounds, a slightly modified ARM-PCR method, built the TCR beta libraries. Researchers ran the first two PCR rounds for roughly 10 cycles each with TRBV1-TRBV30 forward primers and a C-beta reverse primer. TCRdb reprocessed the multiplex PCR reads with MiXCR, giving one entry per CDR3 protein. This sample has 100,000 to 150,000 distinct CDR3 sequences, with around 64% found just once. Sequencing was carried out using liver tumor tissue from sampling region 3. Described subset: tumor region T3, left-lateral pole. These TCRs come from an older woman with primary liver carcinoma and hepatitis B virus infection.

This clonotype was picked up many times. In DNA, the CDR3 is TGTGCCAGCAGTTACTCATATAAGGGGGCCTACGAGCAGTACTTC. Its translation: CASSYSYKGAYEQYF. This sequence joins TRBV6-5 and TRBJ2-7, with TRBD1 as a possible D gene (6 bases). The CDR3 length is 15 residues. In germline, CDR1 is MNHEY, CDR2 SVGAGI. Deletions cut 0 bases from V and 2 bases from J, with 11 bases between.

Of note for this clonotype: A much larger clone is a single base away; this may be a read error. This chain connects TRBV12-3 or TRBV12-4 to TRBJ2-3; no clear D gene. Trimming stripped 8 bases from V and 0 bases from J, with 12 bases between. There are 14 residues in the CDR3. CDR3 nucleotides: TGTGCCAGCGGCCCCGGTGGTAGCACAGATACGCAGTATTTT. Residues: CASGPGGSTDTQYF.